A few counts support the clone carrying this T cell receptor beta chain. The data stem from a study of T-cell memory formation after mild COVID-19. Study context: The study found TCR clusters largely donor specific.

TCRdb reprocessed the 5' RACE reads via MiXCR and lists one record per CDR3 protein. The repertoire consists of 300,000 to 350,000 distinct CDR3 sequences, with 13% to 15% occurring once and the leading ten covering over 20%. CDR1 is LGHNA and CDR2 is YNFKEQ in the germline V gene. Unmatched junction bases numbered 7, after V lost 3 bases and J lost 0 bases. The CDR3 totals 17 residues. This receptor was obtained from a young man who had mild COVID-19 (a few samples of this study predate the infection). Cell type and time point are not known. Sequencing was carried out using PBMCs or a T cell subset sorted from them (not recorded which). This chain joins TRBV4-2 and TRBJ2-1, with 8 positions matching TRBD2. CDR3 DNA: TGTGCCAGCAGCCACGATAGCGGGGCTCCCTCCTACAATGAGCAGTTCTTC. Protein sequence: CASSHDSGAPSYNEQFF.